These 2 T cell receptor beta chains came from one sample sequenced in a study of CD8 T cells in ankylosing spondylitis. Each CDR3 protein is one row after TCRdb ran MiXCR on the 5' RACE reads. The sample has 150,000 to 200,000 distinct CDR3 sequences; around 18% are singletons. The sequenced material came from blood, either unsorted or a sorted T cell fraction (not recorded which). Source of these receptors: a male donor with ankylosing spondylitis or in good health (not recorded which).

This clonotype has a handful of counts. The V gene is TRBV7-8, the J gene TRBJ2-1, with D possibly being TRBD1 (5 bases). CDR3 length: 15 amino acids. V was clipped by 1 base and J by 0 bases, with 7 bases between them. Germline lookup yields CDR1 SGHVS and CDR2 FQNEAQ. The CDR3 is CASSLGDSSYNEQFF. The CDR3 DNA follows: TGTGCCAGCAGCTTAGGTGACAGCTCCTACAATGAGCAGTTCTTC. Together with reference TRBV7-8 and TRBJ2-1, the CDR3 gives the full variable domain: GAGVSQSPRYKVAKRGQDVALRCDPISGHVSLFWYQQALGQGPEFLTYFQNEAQLDKSGLPSDRFFAERPEGSVSTLKIQRTQQEDSAVYLCASSLGDSSYNEQFFGPGTRLTVL.

This clonotype was detected ten times or more. V and J are TRBV6-1 and TRBJ2-2; D perhaps matches TRBD2 (5 bases). This CDR3 region has 15 residues. Germline CDR1 is MNHNS and CDR2 is SASEGT. V gave up 6 bases and J gave up 4 bases, with 15 bases separating them. The CDR3 nucleotides are TGTGCCAGCAGCCATAGCGTACGTGCCACCGGGGAGCTGTTTTTT. It codes for CASSHSVRATGELFF.